This T cell receptor beta chain was profiled in a study of CD4 and CD8 cells across lung adenocarcinoma regions. Via MiXCR, TCRdb re-called the PCR reads, giving one row per CDR3 protein. Found here are 15,000 to 20,000 distinct CDR3 sequences, around 53% of them singletons; the top ten hold 50% to 60%. The CDR3 runs 17 residues. The ends were cut back, 6 bases at V and 1 base at J, with 18 bases in the middle. Germline assignment: CDR1 MNHEY and CDR2 SMNVEV (reference sequence). The chain has TRBV27 and TRBJ2-2; D is perhaps TRBD1 or TRBD2 (5 bases each). The specimen was CD8+ T cells from the center of a lung tumor. The sequence derives from a female donor with lung adenocarcinoma. The CD4 and CD8 labels of this study may be unreliable. The CDR3 DNA reads TGTGCCAGCAGCCGCCGGGTTTTGGGGGTGAACACCGGGGAGCTGTTTTTT. Translating gives CASSRRVLGVNTGELFF.